This T cell receptor beta chain was obtained from a study of breast tumors, draining lymph nodes, adjacent tissues. Study-level findings and limits: Luminal-like breast cancer showed significantly greater tumor-nontumor repertoire similarity than basal-like breast cancer did. Tumor repertoires ranked between lymph nodes and nontumor tissue in diversity, with V and J gene preferences.

MiXCR, run by TCRdb on the multiplex PCR reads, gives a single entry per CDR3 protein. Among about 150,000 distinct CDR3 sequences listed, approximately 32% were seen once. V shed 1 base and J 7 bases; nucleotides not matched to a gene: 5. The CDR3 covers 15 residues. Germline CDR1 is SGHVS and CDR2 is FNYEAQ. Axillary draining lymph nodes of breast cancer patients supplied the node samples. At least ten counts were recorded for this clonotype. The antigen remains unidentified. The chain combines TRBV7-6 with TRBJ1-5; TRBD1 matches at 9 bases. This receptor was taken from a female donor with breast cancer. Some clones in this sample may be carry-over from other donors' samples. Sequencing was performed on axillary lymph node tissue. In DNA, the CDR3 is TGTGCCAGCAGCTTAGTACAGGGGGCAGACCAGCCCCAGCATTTT. Residues: CASSLVQGADQPQHF.